Shown below are 25 T cell receptor beta chains from a single sample sequenced in a study of cytotoxic CD8 clonotypes in ibrutinib-treated CLL. The method was immunoSEQ multiplex PCR; TCRdb's version includes in-frame clones alone and lacks a portion of them. This sample has about 300,000 clones; less than 85% occur once, and the top ten carry around 6%. Source: PBMCs, taken at disease progression, from a patient treated with ibrutinib. Receptor source: a human donor with chronic lymphocytic leukemia.

V usage is TRBV9 and J usage is TRBJ2-3; D gene ambiguous. CDR1 SGDLS and CDR2 YYNGEE come from the germline V gene. Trimming cost V 0 bases and J 0 bases, with 5 bases left between them. The CDR3 runs 14 residues. The DNA for the CDR3 is TGTGCCAGCAGCGTAGTGGACAGCACAGATACGCAGTATTTT. This translates into CASSVVDSTDTQYF.

The chain has TRBV7-9 and TRBJ2-5; 9 nucleotides line up with TRBD2. Germline-derived CDR1 and CDR2 are SEHNR and FQNEAQ (reference sequence). The J segment lost 1 base and the V segment lost 1 base, leaving 4 bases of the junction unmatched. The CDR3 totals 16 residues. This CDR3 is CASSLGPAGGQETQYF. DNA for the CDR3: TGTGCCAGCAGCTTAGGTCCAGCGGGGGGCCAAGAGACCCAGTACTTC.

The rearrangement links TRBV7-6 to TRBJ2-3, with 8 positions matching TRBD1. The CDR3 spans 15 residues. The germline V gene encodes CDR1 SGHVS and CDR2 FNYEAQ. The V segment lost 5 bases and the J segment 2 bases; nucleotides outside the gene matches: 6. The CDR3 here is CASSPGTGPTDTQYF. DNA of the CDR3: TGTGCCAGCAGCCCAGGGACAGGACCCACAGATACGCAGTATTTT.

The chain combines TRBV5-4 with TRBJ2-5, with TRBD2 matching 8 bases. This CDR3 has 15 amino acids. Germline V gene data show CDR1 as SGHNT and CDR2 as YYREEE (reference sequence). The V segment lost 2 bases and the J segment 3 bases; nucleotides outside the gene matches: 6. The CDR3 nucleotides are TGTGCCAGCAGCTTACCTTACGGGGGGGAAGAGACCCAGTACTTC. As protein: CASSLPYGGEETQYF.

This clone was detected once. The chain combines TRBV7-9 with TRBJ2-4; D is perhaps TRBD1 (5 bases). This CDR3 is 14 amino acids long. Germline CDR1 and CDR2: SEHNR and FQNEAQ (reference sequence). V dropped 0 bases and J dropped 6 bases, with 9 bases sitting between them. The CDR3 spells CASSLAGVRNIQYF. DNA of the CDR3: TGTGCCAGCAGCTTAGCAGGGGTGCGAAACATTCAGTACTTC.

This clone was counted between two and nine times. V gene TRBV6-5 combines with J gene TRBJ1-2; 7 positions match TRBD1. The CDR3 covers 13 residues. With V trimmed by 7 bases and J by 2 bases, 4 bases remained unmatched. Per germline, CDR1 MNHEY and CDR2 SVGAGI. The CDR3 loop reads CASKGGANYGYTF. CDR3 in DNA: TGTGCCAGCAAAGGGGGCGCCAACTATGGCTACACCTTC.

The genes are TRBV6-5 and TRBJ2-2, with 7 bases that match TRBD1. With V trimmed by 5 bases and J by 1 base, 1 base remained unmatched. The length of the CDR3 is 14 residues. Germline V gene data show CDR1 as MNHEY and CDR2 as SVGAGI. DNA of the CDR3: TGTGCCAGCAGTCGGGACAGGAACACCGGGGAGCTGTTTTTT. Translating it yields CASSRDRNTGELFF.

V is TRBV7-9 and J is TRBJ1-1; a weak D match, TRBD1 (5 bases). The V and J ends lost 0 bases and 1 base respectively, with 12 bases between them. Germline CDR1 and CDR2: SEHNR and FQNEAQ (reference sequence). The CDR3 totals 16 residues. The CDR3 DNA reads TGTGCCAGCAGCTTAGCAGGAGGGGCGCGGAACACTGAAGCTTTCTTT. It translates to CASSLAGGARNTEAFF.

The J gene is TRBJ1-2, the V gene TRBV7-8; TRBD1 might be the D (5 bases). The CDR3 has 13 residues. The germline V gene encodes CDR1 SGHVS and CDR2 FQNEAQ. V lost 4 bases to trimming and J lost 4 bases, with 10 bases between them. CDR3: CASSSLGVYGYTF. The CDR3 nucleotides are TGTGCCAGCAGCTCCTTAGGGGTCTATGGCTACACCTTC. The whole variable domain, remainder taken from reference TRBV7-8 and TRBJ1-2, is GAGVSQSPRYKVAKRGQDVALRCDPISGHVSLFWYQQALGQGPEFLTYFQNEAQLDKSGLPSDRFFAERPEGSVSTLKIQRTQQEDSAVYLCASSSLGVYGYTFGSGTRLTVV.

Only one count was recorded for this clone. The J gene is TRBJ2-1, the V gene TRBV5-1, with TRBD2 matching 11 bases. The CDR3 is 16 amino acids. Germline V gives CDR1 SGHRS, CDR2 YFSETQ. V was pared by 2 bases and J by 9 bases, with 10 bases of the junction left unmatched. DNA of the CDR3: TGCGCCAGCAGCTTTAGTAGCGGGAGGGCGGAAATTGAGCAGTTCTTC. Translated: CASSFSSGRAEIEQFF.

The chain uses TRBV6-1 and TRBJ2-7, with 9 bases that match TRBD1. Trimming cost V 4 bases and J 3 bases; bases outside gene matches: 4. The CDR3 covers 14 residues. Germline V gene sequence: CDR1 MNHNS, CDR2 SASEGT. In DNA, the CDR3 is TGTGCCAGCAGTGCAAACAGGGGGCTCTACGAGCAGTACTTC. It translates to CASSANRGLYEQYF.

The V gene is TRBV23-1, the J gene TRBJ2-5, with D uncertain. TRBV23-1 qualifies as an ORF whose function is uncertain. The CDR3 length is 12 residues. V lost 5 bases and J lost 5, with 9 bases in between. In nucleotides, the CDR3 is TGCGCCAGCAGTTCGCCCCCGGAGACCCAGTACTTC. Its translation: CASSSPPETQYF.

The chain carries TRBV29-1 and TRBJ2-2; D call uncertain. CDR3 size: 13 residues. The germline V and J ends were trimmed by 7 bases and 2 bases, with 11 bases remaining between them. Germline CDR1 is SQVTM and CDR2 is ANQGSEA. CDR3 amino acids: CSADGDNTGELFF. The CDR3 DNA follows: TGCAGCGCCGATGGAGATAACACCGGGGAGCTGTTTTTT.

The gene calls are TRBV5-1 and TRBJ2-5; no clear D. Between the trimmed V and J ends, which lost 4 bases and 5 bases, there was a span of 12 bases. The CDR3 loop spans 13 amino acids. Germline lookup yields CDR1 SGHRS and CDR2 YFSETQ. CDR3 in amino acids: CASSQANGETQYF. CDR3 coding DNA: TGCGCCAGCAGCCAGGCAAACGGGGAGACCCAGTACTTC.

The chain combines TRBV10-1 with TRBJ2-3, with D possibly being TRBD2 (7 bases). The CDR3 totals 13 residues. Per germline, CDR1 WNHNN and CDR2 SYGVQD (reference sequence). V dropped 10 bases and J dropped 1 base, with 12 bases sitting between them. As DNA, the CDR3 is TGCGCCAACCGGGGGGCCGGCACAGATACGCAGTATTTT. It encodes CANRGAGTDTQYF.

This clone has more than one count but fewer than ten. The chain is built from TRBV7-2 and TRBJ2-5; unclear D gene. Trimming took 1 base from V and 7 from J, leaving 10 bases between them. This CDR3 contains 13 residues. Germline CDR1 and CDR2: SGHTA and FQGNSA. CDR3: CASSLGGLGTQYF. The DNA of the CDR3 is TGTGCCAGCAGCTTAGGCGGCCTGGGGACCCAGTACTTC.

This clone came up a few times. This chain uses TRBV4-2 with TRBJ2-7, with TRBD2 matching 11 bases. Germline values: CDR1 LGHNA, CDR2 YNFKEQ. Losses at the gene ends were 2 bases for V and 5 bases for J; bases not matched to a gene: 8. The CDR3 runs 16 residues. CDR3 DNA: TGTGCCAGCAGCCAACGAGGACTAGCGGGTAGCCACGAGCAGTACTTC. Translated, it gives CASSQRGLAGSHEQYF.

The rearrangement joins TRBV7-2 to TRBJ1-3, with no clear D. Germline CDR1 is SGHTA and CDR2 is FQGNSA. The CDR3 sequence is 16 residues long. Trimming shortened V by 4 bases and J by 4 bases, and 17 bases separated the two germline ends. CDR3 DNA sequence: TGTGCCAGCAGCTCCCCCTTTAGGGCAAACGGAAACACCATATATTTT. Its protein product is CASSSPFRANGNTIYF.

This sequence joins TRBV18 and TRBJ2-5, with 9 bases identical to TRBD2. Germline values: CDR1 KGHSH, CDR2 LQKENI. After removal of 1 base from V and 2 bases from J, the junction contained 8 bases not matched to a gene. The CDR3 is 17 amino acids. CDR3 sequence (DNA): TGTGCCAGCTCACCACTCAGGGCGGGAGGGGGGCAAGAGACCCAGTACTTC. It yields the protein CASSPLRAGGGQETQYF.

The chain recombines TRBV4-3 with TRBJ2-7; 8 bases fit TRBD2. Germline trimming cut 0 bases from V and 2 bases from J; bases unmatched to any gene: 9. Germline lookup yields CDR1 LGHNA and CDR2 YSLEER. This CDR3 is 17 amino acids long. The CDR3 is CASSQEAVAGFPYEQYF. DNA for the CDR3: TGCGCCAGCAGCCAAGAGGCGGTAGCGGGATTCCCCTACGAGCAGTACTTC.

The chain carries TRBV5-1 and TRBJ2-1; D might be TRBD1 (5 bases). The germline CDR1 and CDR2 sequences are SGHRS and YFSETQ. The CDR3 length is 16 residues. V lost 4 bases and J lost 0, with 14 bases in between. The DNA of the CDR3 is TGCGCCAGCAGCCACCTAGACAGTAGCTCCTACAATGAGCAGTTCTTC. Protein product: CASSHLDSSSYNEQFF. Using reference TRBV5-1 and TRBJ2-1 for the parts outside the CDR3, the full variable domain is KAGVTQTPRYLIKTRGQQVTLSCSPISGHRSVSWYQQTPGQGLQFLFEYFSETQRNKGNFPGRFSGRQFSNSRSEMNVSTLELGDSALYLCASSHLDSSSYNEQFFGPGTRLTVL.

About this clone: Sequence at one end of the junction differs from germline and may be a read error. V and J are TRBV4-3 and TRBJ2-7; 9 bases are shared with TRBD2. Germline V CDR1 and CDR2: LGHNA, YSLEER. The CDR3 spans 15 residues. The CDR3 nucleotides read TGCGCCAGCAGCCAAGTTTCTGGGCTAGCGGGGAAACTTCACTTC. Translating gives CASSQVSGLAGKLHF.

Written as DNA, the CDR3 is TGCGCCAGCAGCTTGTTTGAGGGACAGACCGCCTACAATGAGCAGTTCTTC. The encoded protein is CASSLFEGQTAYNEQFF. The rearrangement uses TRBV5-1 and TRBJ2-1, with TRBD1 identical over 7 bases. J gave up 2 bases and V 1 base, and 9 bases lay outside the gene matches. The CDR3 runs 17 residues. Germline V gene lookup returns CDR1 SGHRS and CDR2 YFSETQ.

The chain has TRBV7-9 and TRBJ2-5; D uncertain. Trimming took off 2 bases at V and 4 bases at J, with 11 bases between the two ends. The CDR3 runs to 14 residues. Germline V gene lookup returns CDR1 SEHNR and CDR2 FQNEAQ (reference sequence). CDR3 sequence reads: CASSLSARSETQYF. CDR3 DNA: TGTGCCAGCAGCTTATCGGCCAGGTCAGAGACCCAGTACTTC.

The gene calls are TRBV11-2 and TRBJ2-2, with TRBD1 as a possible D gene (5 bases). The CDR3 is 15 amino acids. With 8 bases removed from V and 5 bases from J, the gap between germline ends came to 18 bases. CDR1 and CDR2 from the germline V gene are SGHAT and FQNNGV. CDR3 sequence: CASDRQGGRTGELFF. In DNA form, the CDR3 reads TGTGCCAGCGATAGGCAGGGCGGACGGACCGGGGAGCTGTTTTTT.